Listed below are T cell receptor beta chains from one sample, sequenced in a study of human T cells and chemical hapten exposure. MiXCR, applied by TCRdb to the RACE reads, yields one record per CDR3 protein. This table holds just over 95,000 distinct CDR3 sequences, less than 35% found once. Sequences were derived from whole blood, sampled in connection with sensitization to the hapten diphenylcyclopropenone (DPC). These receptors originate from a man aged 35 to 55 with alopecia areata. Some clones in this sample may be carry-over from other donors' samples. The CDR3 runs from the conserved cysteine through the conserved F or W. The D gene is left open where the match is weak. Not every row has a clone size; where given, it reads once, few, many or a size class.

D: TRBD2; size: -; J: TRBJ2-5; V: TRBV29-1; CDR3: CSASPGTRRETQYF; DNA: TGCAGCGCCTCCCCGGGGACTAGGAGAGAGACCCAGTACTTC
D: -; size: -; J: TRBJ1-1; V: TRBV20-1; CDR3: CSARGGRVFTEAFF; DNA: TGCAGTGCTAGAGGGGGCAGGGTTTTCACTGAAGCTTTCTTT
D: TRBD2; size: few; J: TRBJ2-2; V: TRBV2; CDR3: CASSPSGSSRTGELFF; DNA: TGTGCCAGCAGTCCTAGCGGGAGTTCAAGAACCGGGGAGCTGTTTTTT
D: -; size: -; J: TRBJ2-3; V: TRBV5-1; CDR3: CASSGRSGTDTQYF; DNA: TGCGCCAGCAGCGGGAGGAGCGGCACAGATACGCAGTATTTT
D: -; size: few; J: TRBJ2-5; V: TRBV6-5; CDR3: CASSAKGLQETQYF; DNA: TGTGCCAGCAGTGCAAAGGGGCTCCAAGAGACCCAGTACTTC
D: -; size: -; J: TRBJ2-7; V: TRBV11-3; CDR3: CASSSHRCQIRASNSTEQYF; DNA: TGTGCCAGCAGCTCCCATCGTTGCCAAATCAGGGCATCTAATAGTACGGAGCAGTACTTC
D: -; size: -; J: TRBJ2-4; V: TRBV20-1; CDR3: CSASLLAKNIQYF; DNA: TGCAGTGCTAGTTTGCTAGCCAAAAACATTCAGTACTTC
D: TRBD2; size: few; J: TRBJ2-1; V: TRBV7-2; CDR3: CASSFRASGNDEQFF; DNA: TGTGCCAGCAGCTTCAGAGCTAGCGGGAACGATGAGCAGTTCTTC
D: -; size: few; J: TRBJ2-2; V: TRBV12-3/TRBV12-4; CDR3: CASSLSGLNTGELFF; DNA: TGTGCCAGCAGTTTATCGGGACTGAACACCGGGGAGCTGTTTTTT
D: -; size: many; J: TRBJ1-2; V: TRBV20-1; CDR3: CSARDLGGTNYYGYTF; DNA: TGCAGTGCTAGAGATCTGGGAGGGACTAACTACTATGGCTACACCTTC
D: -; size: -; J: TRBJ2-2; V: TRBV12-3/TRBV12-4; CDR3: CASSFGGPLSTGELFF; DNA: TGTGCCAGCAGTTTCGGGGGCCCTCTATCCACCGGGGAGCTGTTTTTT
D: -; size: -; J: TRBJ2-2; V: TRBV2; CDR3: CASSRRENTGELFF; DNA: TGTGCCAGCAGTCGACGGGAGAACACCGGGGAGCTGTTTTTT
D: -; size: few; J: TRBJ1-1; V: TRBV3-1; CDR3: CASTPTGVSSRNTEAFF; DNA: TGTGCCAGCACCCCTACCGGGGTTAGTTCAAGAAACACTGAAGCTTTCTTT
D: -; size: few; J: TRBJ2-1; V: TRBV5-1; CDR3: CASSSGYNEQFF; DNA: TGCGCCAGCAGCTCAGGGTACAATGAGCAGTTCTTC
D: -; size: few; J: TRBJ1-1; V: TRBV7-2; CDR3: CASSLGRQNTEAFF; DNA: TGTGCCAGCAGCTTAGGAAGGCAGAACACTGAAGCTTTCTTT
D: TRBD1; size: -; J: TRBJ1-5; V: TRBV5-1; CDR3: CASSPGTGGGQPQHF; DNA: TGCGCCAGCAGTCCTGGGACAGGGGGAGGTCAGCCCCAGCATTTT
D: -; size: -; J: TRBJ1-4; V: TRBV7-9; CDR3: CASSSTASTNEKLFF; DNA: TGTGCCAGCAGCTCGACAGCCTCAACTAATGAAAAACTGTTTTTT
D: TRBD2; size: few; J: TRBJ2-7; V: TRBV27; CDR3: CASSFLVAGEVYEQYF; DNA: TGTGCCAGCAGTTTTTTAGTAGCGGGAGAGGTCTACGAGCAGTACTTC
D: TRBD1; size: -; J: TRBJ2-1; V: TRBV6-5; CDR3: CASRRDRANEQFF; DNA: TGTGCCAGCAGAAGGGACAGGGCCAATGAGCAGTTCTTC
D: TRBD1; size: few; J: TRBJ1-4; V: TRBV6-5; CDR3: CASSYSSGGGNEKLFF; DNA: TGTGCCAGCAGTTACTCATCAGGGGGCGGTAATGAAAAACTGTTTTTT
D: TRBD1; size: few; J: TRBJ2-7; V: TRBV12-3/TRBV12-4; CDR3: CASSYGTGAGEQYF; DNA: TGTGCCAGCAGTTACGGGACAGGGGCTGGCGAGCAGTACTTC
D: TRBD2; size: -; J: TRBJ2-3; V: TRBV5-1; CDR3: CASSLLAGDGADTQYF; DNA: TGCGCCAGCAGCTTGTTAGCGGGGGACGGAGCAGATACGCAGTATTTT
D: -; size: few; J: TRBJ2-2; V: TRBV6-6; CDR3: CASSIMTTTGELFF; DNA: TGTGCCAGCAGCATCATGACGACCACCGGGGAGCTGTTTTTT
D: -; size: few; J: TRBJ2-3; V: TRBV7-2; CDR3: CASSIRPALDNTDTQYF; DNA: TGTGCCAGCAGCATCCGGCCCGCTCTTGATAACACAGATACGCAGTATTTT
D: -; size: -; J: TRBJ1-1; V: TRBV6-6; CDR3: CASSRSLDPASEAFF; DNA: TGTGCCAGCAGTCGGAGCCTGGACCCAGCTTCTGAAGCTTTCTTT
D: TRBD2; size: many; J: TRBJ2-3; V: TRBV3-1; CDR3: CASSQDLLLAGAVGTDTQYF; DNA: TGTGCCAGCAGCCAAGATCTTCTGCTAGCGGGAGCAGTGGGCACAGATACGCAGTATTTT
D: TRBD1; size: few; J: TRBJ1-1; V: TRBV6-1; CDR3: CASSEDRETEAFF; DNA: TGTGCCAGCAGTGAGGACAGGGAGACTGAAGCTTTCTTT
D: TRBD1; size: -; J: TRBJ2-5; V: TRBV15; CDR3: CATSQQGTDKETQYF; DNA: TGTGCCACCAGCCAGCAGGGGACAGATAAAGAGACCCAGTACTTC
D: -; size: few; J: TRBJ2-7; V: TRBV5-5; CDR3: CASSLVNRAYEQYF; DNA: TGTGCCAGCAGCTTGGTGAACAGAGCCTACGAGCAGTACTTC
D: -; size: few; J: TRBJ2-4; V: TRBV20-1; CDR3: CSAPPVDKNIQYF; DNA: TGCAGTGCCCCACCGGTTGACAAAAACATTCAGTACTTC
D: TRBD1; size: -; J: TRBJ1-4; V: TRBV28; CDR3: CASSSTGTGPKKLFF; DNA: TGTGCCAGCAGTAGCACCGGGACAGGGCCTAAAAAACTGTTTTTT
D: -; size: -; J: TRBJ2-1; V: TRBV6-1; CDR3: CASSARSALLVEQFF; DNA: TGTGCCAGCAGTGCCCGGTCGGCACTCTTGGTTGAGCAGTTCTTC
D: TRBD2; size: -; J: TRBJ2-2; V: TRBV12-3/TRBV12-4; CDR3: CASSLILAGRAGELFF; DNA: TGTGCCAGCAGTTTAATACTAGCGGGAAGGGCCGGGGAGCTGTTTTTT
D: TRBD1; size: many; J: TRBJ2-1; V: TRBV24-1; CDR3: CATSDADRGSHNEQFF; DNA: TGTGCCACCAGTGATGCCGACAGGGGGAGCCACAATGAGCAGTTCTTC
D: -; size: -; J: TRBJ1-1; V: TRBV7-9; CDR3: CASSDGEAGADTEAFF; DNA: TGTGCCAGCAGCGACGGGGAGGCGGGGGCCGACACTGAAGCTTTCTTT
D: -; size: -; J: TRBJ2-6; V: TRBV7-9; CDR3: CASRSGSGANVLTF; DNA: TGTGCCAGCAGGTCCGGGTCTGGGGCCAACGTCCTGACTTTC
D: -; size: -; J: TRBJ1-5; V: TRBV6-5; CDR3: CASSTSRGRDQPQHF; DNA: TGTGCCAGCAGTACTAGTCGGGGCAGGGATCAGCCCCAGCATTTT
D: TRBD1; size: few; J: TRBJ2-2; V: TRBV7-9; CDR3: CASSLTPGQGLAGELFF; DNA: TGTGCCAGCAGCTTAACTCCGGGACAGGGGTTGGCCGGGGAGCTGTTTTTT
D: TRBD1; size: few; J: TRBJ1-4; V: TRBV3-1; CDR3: CASRGQGKGKLFF; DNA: TGTGCCAGCAGGGGACAGGGGAAGGGAAAACTGTTTTTT
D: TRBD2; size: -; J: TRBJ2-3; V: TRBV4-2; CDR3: CASNQLRGPAGNTDTQYF; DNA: TGTGCCAGCAACCAACTTCGGGGTCCAGCGGGGAACACAGATACGCAGTATTTT
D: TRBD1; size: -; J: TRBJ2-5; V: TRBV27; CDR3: CASSSSGTGGFETQYF; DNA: TGTGCCAGCAGTTCTTCCGGGACAGGGGGATTCGAGACCCAGTACTTC
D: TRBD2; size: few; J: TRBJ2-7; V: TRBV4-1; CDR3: CASSQEPGLAAYEQYF; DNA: TGCGCCAGCAGCCAGGAGCCGGGACTAGCGGCCTACGAGCAGTACTTC
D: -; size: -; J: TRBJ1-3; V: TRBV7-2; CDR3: CASSLLGTPPGNTIYF; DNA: TGTGCCAGCAGCTTACTTGGGACACCCCCTGGAAACACCATATATTTT
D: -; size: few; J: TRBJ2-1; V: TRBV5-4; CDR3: CASSFTGSTNNEQFF; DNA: TGTGCCAGCAGCTTCACCGGGAGCACTAACAATGAGCAGTTCTTC
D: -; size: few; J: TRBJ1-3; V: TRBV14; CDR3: CASSQPTRGISSGNTIYF; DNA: TGTGCCAGCAGCCAACCTACCCGGGGGATAAGCTCTGGAAACACCATATATTTT
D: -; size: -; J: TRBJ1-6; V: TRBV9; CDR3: CASSPSGRSYNSPLHF; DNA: TGTGCCAGCAGTCCATCAGGACGCTCCTATAATTCACCCCTCCACTTT
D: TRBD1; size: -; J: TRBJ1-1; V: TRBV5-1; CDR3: CASSLDRETEAFF; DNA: TGCGCCAGCAGCTTAGACAGGGAGACTGAAGCTTTCTTT
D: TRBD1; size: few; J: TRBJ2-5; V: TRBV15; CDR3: CATSRPTGFMQTQYF; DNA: TGTGCCACCAGCAGACCGACAGGGTTCATGCAGACCCAGTACTTC
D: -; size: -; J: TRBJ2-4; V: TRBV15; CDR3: CATSYGGAAKNIQYF; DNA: TGTGCCACCAGCTACGGGGGCGCGGCCAAAAACATTCAGTACTTC
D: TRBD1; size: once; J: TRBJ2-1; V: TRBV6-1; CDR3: CASRGRQGAIDYNEQFF; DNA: TGTGCCAGCAGGGGAAGACAGGGGGCGATTGATTACAATGAGCAGTTCTTC
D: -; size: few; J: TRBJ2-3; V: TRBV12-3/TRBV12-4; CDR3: CASSSTHRPDIDTQYF; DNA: TGTGCCAGCAGTTCAACTCACAGGCCCGACATTGATACGCAGTATTTT
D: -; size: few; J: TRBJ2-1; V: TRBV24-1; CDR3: CATSDALGEQFF; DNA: TGTGCCACCAGTGATGCTTTGGGTGAGCAGTTCTTC
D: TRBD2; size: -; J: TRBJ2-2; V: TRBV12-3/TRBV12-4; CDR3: CASSFQSGTSAGELFF; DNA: TGTGCCAGCAGTTTCCAATCCGGGACTAGCGCCGGGGAGCTGTTTTTT
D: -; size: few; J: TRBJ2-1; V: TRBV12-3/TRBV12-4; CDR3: CASSLAGSSNEQFF; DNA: TGTGCCAGCAGTTTAGCGGGGAGTTCCAATGAGCAGTTCTTC